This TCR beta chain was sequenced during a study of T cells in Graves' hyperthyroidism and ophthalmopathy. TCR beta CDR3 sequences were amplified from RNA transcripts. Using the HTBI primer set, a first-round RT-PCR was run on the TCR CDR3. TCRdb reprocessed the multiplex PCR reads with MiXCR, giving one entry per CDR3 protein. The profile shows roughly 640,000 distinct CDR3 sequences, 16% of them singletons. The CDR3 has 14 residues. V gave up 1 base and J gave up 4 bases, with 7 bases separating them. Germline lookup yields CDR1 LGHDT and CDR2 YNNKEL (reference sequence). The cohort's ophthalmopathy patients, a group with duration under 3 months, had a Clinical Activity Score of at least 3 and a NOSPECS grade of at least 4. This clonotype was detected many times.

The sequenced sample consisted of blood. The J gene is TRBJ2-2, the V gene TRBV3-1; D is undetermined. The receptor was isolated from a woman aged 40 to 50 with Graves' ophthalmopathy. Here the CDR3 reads CASSQVRPTGELFF. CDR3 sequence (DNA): TGTGCCAGCAGCCAAGTCAGACCCACCGGGGAGCTGTTTTTT.